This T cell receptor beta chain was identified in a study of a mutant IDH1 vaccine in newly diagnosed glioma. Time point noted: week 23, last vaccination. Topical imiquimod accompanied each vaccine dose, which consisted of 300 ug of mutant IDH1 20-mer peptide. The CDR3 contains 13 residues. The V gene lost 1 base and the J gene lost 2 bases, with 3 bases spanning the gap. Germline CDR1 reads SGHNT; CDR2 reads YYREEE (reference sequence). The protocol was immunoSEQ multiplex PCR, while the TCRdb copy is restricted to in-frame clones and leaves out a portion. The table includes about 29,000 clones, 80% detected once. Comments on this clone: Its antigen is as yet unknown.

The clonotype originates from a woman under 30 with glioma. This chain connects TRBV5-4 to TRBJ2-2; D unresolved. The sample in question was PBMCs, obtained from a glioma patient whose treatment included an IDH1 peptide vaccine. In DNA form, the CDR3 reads TGTGCCAGCAGCTTGAAAAACACCGGGGAGCTGTTTTTT. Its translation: CASSLKNTGELFF.